These 5 T cell receptor beta chains were sequenced from one sample in a study of T cell clonality in common variable immunodeficiency. Generated by immunoSEQ multiplex PCR, the TCRdb table keeps only in-frame clones and is missing some. The sample was found to contain under 45,000 clones, and every one recurs. Material for sequencing was peripheral blood mononuclear cells. These receptors were taken from a person aged 18-69 years in good health.

This clone was counted at least ten times. The CDR3 end is not reached by the read, which stops 3 residues before it; the germline J gene fills it in. V is TRBV5-1 and J is TRBJ2-2; 9 positions agree with TRBD2. Looked up from germline, CDR1 is SGHRS and CDR2 is YFSETQ. The V segment lost 2 bases and the J segment 1 base; nucleotides outside the gene matches: 3. This CDR3 region has 16 residues. CDR3 DNA (partial): TGCGCCAGCAGCTTTTTAGCGGGGGTGAACACCGGGGAG. Its protein is CASSFLAGVNTGE. The complete CDR3 reads CASSFLAGVNTGELFF. Using reference TRBV5-1 and TRBJ2-2 for the parts outside the CDR3, the full variable domain is KAGVTQTPRYLIKTRGQQVTLSCSPISGHRSVSWYQQTPGQGLQFLFEYFSETQRNKGNFPGRFSGRQFSNSRSEMNVSTLELGDSALYLCASSFLAGVNTGELFFGEGSRLTVL.

With respect to this clone: Read data end 3 residues before the CDR3 end; the end is taken from the germline J gene. The rearrangement uses TRBV20-1 and TRBJ2-7; TRBD2 aligns across 9 bases. The germline CDR1 and CDR2 sequences are DFQATT and SNEGSKA (reference sequence). The junction had 9 bases not matched to a gene; V was cut back by 4 bases and J by 2 bases. This CDR3 has 15 amino acids. The CDR3 here is CSATVLAGVPYEQYF. The sequenced CDR3 bases are TGCAGTGCTACCGTTTTAGCGGGAGTCCCCTACGAG.

The table lists this clone with many counts. The read is 3 residues too short to cover the CDR3 end, so that end is filled in from the germline J gene. The gene calls are TRBV5-4 and TRBJ2-1; D may be TRBD2 (6 bases). Trimming cost V 3 bases and J 4 bases, with 17 bases left between them. This CDR3 region has 16 residues. Germline V gene lookup returns CDR1 SGHNT and CDR2 YYREEE (reference sequence). CDR3 DNA, as far as it was read: TGTGCCAGCAGCTCTGGGGGGAGCAGGTCGTACAATGAG. This translates into CASSSGGSRSYNE. Given in full, the CDR3 is CASSSGGSRSYNEQFF.

This clone was recorded at least ten times. The CDR3 is cut off 3 residues early in the read; its end comes from the germline J gene. This chain joins TRBV20-1 and TRBJ2-7, with 10 bases fitting TRBD2. Unmatched junction bases numbered 7, after V lost 5 bases and J lost 3 bases. Germline values: CDR1 DFQATT, CDR2 SNEGSKA (reference sequence). The length of the CDR3 is 14 residues. The covered CDR3 bases are TGCAGTGCTCCCCTAGCGGGAGTGAACTACGAG. This sequence encodes CSAPLAGVNYE. The whole CDR3 region reads CSAPLAGVNYEQYF.

This clone was picked up many times. A read error may produce the germline difference seen at one junction end. Read data end 3 residues before the CDR3 end; the end is taken from the germline J gene. The same CDR3 is also encoded by other DNA sequences in this sample. The V gene is TRBV7-7, the J gene TRBJ2-5, with 7 bases that match TRBD2. Germline CDR1 is SSHAT and CDR2 is FNYEAQ (reference sequence). The CDR3 runs to 15 residues. The CDR3 reads CASSLSAGLGETQYF. CDR3 DNA (partial): TGTGCTAGCAGCTTGTCAGCGGGGTTGGGGGAGACC.